This T cell receptor beta chain is drawn from a study of cytomegalovirus exposure and HLA in healthy donors. Study background: As released early, the data held roughly 85 million unique TCRs from HLA-typed donors.

Healthy bone marrow donors made up the cohort. At collection, donors were nominally healthy, but unrecorded immune exposures were probable. Study results and limitations: An apparent linkage of common viral pathogens to several of the most significant clusters emerged in a later analysis.

This CDR3 spans 14 amino acids. The V gene's germline CDR1 is SGDLS and CDR2 YYNGEE. V trimming: 0 bases; J trimming: 8 bases; junction bases outside the gene matches: 5. Primers: 60 Vbeta forward and 13 Jbeta reverse. Sequencing was performed with immunoSEQ multiplex PCR; in TCRdb, only in-frame clones are kept and a portion is missing. In the table there are tens of thousands of clones, roughly 8.2% of which are singletons. Turning to this clone: Its antigen is not known.

The specimen sequenced was PBMCs. This sequence originates from a man over 45 in good health and CMV-seronegative. The rearrangement uses TRBV9 and TRBJ2-1; 7 bases are a match to TRBD2. The CDR3: CASSVVPAGHEQFF. The CDR3, as DNA: TGTGCCAGCAGCGTAGTTCCAGCGGGGCATGAGCAGTTCTTC.